This T cell receptor (beta chain) originates from a study of T cells in Graves' hyperthyroidism and ophthalmopathy. Study-level background: Peripheral blood sampling occurred at initial diagnosis, before any treatment.

Uncontrolled infection, other autoimmune disease, pregnancy or lactation disqualified patients from enrolment. Orbital computed tomography, thyroid ultrasound, serum thyroxine and TRAb, and clinical symptoms together informed the diagnoses. As concerns this clonotype: Its target is unknown. One junction end does not reproduce the germline sequence, and a read error may be involved.

TCR beta CDR3 sequences were amplified from RNA transcripts. The HTBI primer set served for first-round RT-PCR of the TCR CDR3. TCRdb reanalysed the multiplex PCR reads using MiXCR and keeps one entry per CDR3 protein. The repertoire includes about 400,000 distinct CDR3 sequences, about 12% of them detected once, and 9.2% sits in the top ten. Points from the study as a whole: Ophthalmopathy was identified by the model a median around 6.9 months ahead of onset.

The CDR3 length is 13 residues. Germline CDR1 reads KGHDR; CDR2 reads SFDVKD. This sequence joins TRBV24-1 and TRBJ2-7, with 7 bases aligning to TRBD2. The source material was blood. The origin of this receptor is a woman between 18 and 30 years old with Graves' hyperthyroidism. The CDR3: CPTSPSGTYEQYF. In DNA form, the CDR3 reads TGTCCCACCAGTCCTAGCGGAACATACGAGCAGTACTTC.